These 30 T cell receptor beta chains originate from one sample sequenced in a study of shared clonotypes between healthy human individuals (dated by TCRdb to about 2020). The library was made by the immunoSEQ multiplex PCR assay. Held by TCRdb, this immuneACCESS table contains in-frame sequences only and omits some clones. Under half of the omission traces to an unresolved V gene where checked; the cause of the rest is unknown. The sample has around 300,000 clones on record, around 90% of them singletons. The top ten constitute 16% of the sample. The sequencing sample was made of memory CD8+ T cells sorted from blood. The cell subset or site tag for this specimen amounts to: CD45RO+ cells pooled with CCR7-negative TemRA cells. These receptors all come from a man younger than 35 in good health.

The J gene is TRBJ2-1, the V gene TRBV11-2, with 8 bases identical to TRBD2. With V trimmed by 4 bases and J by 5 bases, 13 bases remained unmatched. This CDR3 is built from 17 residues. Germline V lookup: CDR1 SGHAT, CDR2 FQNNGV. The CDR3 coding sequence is TGTGCCAGCAGCTCACGTGATAGCGGGATGATGAACAATGAGCAGTTCTTC. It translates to CASSSRDSGMMNNEQFF.

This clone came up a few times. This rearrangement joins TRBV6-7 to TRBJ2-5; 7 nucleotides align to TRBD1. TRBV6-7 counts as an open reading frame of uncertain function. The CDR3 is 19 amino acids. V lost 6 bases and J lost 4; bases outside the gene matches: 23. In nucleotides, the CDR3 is TGTGCCAGCAGAGCGCTCCGGGACAGTGAAAGTGTAAGGGGAGAGACCCAGTACTTC. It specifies CASRALRDSESVRGETQYF.

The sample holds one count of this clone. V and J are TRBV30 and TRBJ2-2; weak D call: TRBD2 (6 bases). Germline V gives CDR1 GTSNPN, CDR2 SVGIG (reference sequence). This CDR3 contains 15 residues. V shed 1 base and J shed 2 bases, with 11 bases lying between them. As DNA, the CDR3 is TGTGCCTGGAGTGGAGGGACTTTAAACACCGGGGAGCTGTTTTTT. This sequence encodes CAWSGGTLNTGELFF. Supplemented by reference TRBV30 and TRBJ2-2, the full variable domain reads SQTIHQWPATLVQPVGSPLSLECTVEGTSNPNLYWYRQAAGRGLQLLFYSVGIGQISSEVPQNLSASRPQDRQFILSSKKLLLSDSGFYLCAWSGGTLNTGELFFGEGSRLTVL.

CDR3 DNA sequence: TGTGCCAGCAACTCTCCGGGAATAGCCAAAAACATTCAGTACTTC. It translates to CASNSPGIAKNIQYF. The chain has TRBV4-2 and TRBJ2-4; maybe TRBD2 (5 bases). Trimming cost V 7 bases and J 0 bases, with 13 bases left between them. The CDR3 sequence is 15 residues long. CDR1 and CDR2 from the germline V gene are LGHNA and YNFKEQ.

CDR3 bases: TGCGCCAGCAGCCAAGTTCTAGGTGCGAGCTACGAGCAGTACTTC. Translating gives CASSQVLGASYEQYF. V is TRBV4-3 and J is TRBJ2-7; D remains ambiguous. Germline CDR1 and CDR2: LGHNA and YSLEER. Trimming removed 1 base from V and 3 bases from J, with 13 bases in between. This CDR3 has 15 residues.

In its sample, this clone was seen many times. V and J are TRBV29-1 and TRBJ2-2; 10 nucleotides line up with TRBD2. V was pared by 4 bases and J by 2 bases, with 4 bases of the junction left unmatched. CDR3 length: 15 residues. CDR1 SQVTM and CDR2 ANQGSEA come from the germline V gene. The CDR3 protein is CSVALAGDNTGELFF. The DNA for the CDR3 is TGCAGCGTTGCCCTAGCGGGGGACAACACCGGGGAGCTGTTTTTT.

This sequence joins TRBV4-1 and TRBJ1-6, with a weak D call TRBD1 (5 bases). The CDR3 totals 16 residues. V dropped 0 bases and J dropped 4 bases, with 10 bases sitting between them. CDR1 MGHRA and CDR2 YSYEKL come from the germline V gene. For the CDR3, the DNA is TGCGCCAGCAGCCAAGAGGGGGGATTTTATAATTCACCCCTCCACTTT. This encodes CASSQEGGFYNSPLHF.

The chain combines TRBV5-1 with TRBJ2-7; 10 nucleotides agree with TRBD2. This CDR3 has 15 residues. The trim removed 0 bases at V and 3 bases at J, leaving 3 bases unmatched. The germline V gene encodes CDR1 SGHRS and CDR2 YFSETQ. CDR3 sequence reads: CASSLELAGNYEQYF. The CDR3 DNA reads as TGCGCCAGCAGCTTGGAACTAGCGGGGAACTACGAGCAGTACTTC.

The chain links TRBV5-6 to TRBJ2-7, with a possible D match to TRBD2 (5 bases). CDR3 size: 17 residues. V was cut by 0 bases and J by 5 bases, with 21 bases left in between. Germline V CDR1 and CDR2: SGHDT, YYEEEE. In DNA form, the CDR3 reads TGTGCCAGCAGCTTGGCCCCCCGGTCGGGGTTTATCGACGAGCAGTACTTC. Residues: CASSLAPRSGFIDEQYF.

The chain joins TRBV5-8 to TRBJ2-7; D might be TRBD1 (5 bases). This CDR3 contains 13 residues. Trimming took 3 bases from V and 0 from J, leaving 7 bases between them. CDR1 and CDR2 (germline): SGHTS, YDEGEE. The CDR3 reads CASSSDSSYEQYF. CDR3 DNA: TGTGCCAGCAGCTCCGACAGCTCCTACGAGCAGTACTTC.

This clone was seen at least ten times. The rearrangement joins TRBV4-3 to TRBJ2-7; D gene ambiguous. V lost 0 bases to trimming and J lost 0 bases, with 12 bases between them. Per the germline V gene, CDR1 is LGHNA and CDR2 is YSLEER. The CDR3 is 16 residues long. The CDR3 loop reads CASSQDVPTSSYEQYF. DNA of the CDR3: TGCGCCAGCAGCCAAGATGTACCTACGAGCTCCTACGAGCAGTACTTC.

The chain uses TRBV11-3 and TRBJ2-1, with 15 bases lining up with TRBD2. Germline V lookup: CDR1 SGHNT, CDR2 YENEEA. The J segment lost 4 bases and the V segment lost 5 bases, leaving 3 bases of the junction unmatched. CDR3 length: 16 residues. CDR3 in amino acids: CASSGLAGGPYNEQFF. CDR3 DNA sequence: TGTGCCAGCAGCGGACTAGCGGGGGGGCCGTACAATGAGCAGTTCTTC. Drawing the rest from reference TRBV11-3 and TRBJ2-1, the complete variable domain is EAGVVQSPRYKIIEKKQPVAFWCNPISGHNTLYWYLQNLGQGPELLIRYENEEAVDDSQLPKDRFSAERLKGVDSTLKIQPAELGDSAVYLCASSGLAGGPYNEQFFGPGTRLTVL.

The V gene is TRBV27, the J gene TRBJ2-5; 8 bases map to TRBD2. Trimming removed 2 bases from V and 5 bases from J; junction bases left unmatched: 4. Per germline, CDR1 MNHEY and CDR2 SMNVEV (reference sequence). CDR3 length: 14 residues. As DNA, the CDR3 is TGTGCCAGCAGTTTACTTAGCGGGGTTGAGACCCAGTACTTC. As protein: CASSLLSGVETQYF.

The chain's CDR3 is CASSLGLRPGGREQYF. The CDR3 nucleotides are TGTGCCAGCAGCTTAGGGTTGAGGCCAGGGGGCCGAGAGCAGTACTTC. V and J are TRBV7-2 and TRBJ2-7, with 8 nucleotides matching TRBD1. With 1 base clipped from V and 7 bases from J, the junction kept 12 bases outside the gene matches. This CDR3 is built from 16 residues. The V gene's germline CDR1 is SGHTA and CDR2 FQGNSA.

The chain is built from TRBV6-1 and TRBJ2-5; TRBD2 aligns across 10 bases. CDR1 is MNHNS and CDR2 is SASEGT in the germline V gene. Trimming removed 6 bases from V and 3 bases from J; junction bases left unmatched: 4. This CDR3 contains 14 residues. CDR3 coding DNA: TGTGCCAGCAGGGGGACTAGCGCAAAAGAGACCCAGTACTTC. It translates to CASRGTSAKETQYF.

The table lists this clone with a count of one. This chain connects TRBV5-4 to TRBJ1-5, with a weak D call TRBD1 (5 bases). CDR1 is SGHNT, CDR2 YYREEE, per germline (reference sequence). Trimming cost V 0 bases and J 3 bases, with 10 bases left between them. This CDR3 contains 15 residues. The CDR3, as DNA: TGTGCCAGCAGCTTGGGTCCTGGGGCCAATCAGCCCCAGCATTTT. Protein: CASSLGPGANQPQHF.

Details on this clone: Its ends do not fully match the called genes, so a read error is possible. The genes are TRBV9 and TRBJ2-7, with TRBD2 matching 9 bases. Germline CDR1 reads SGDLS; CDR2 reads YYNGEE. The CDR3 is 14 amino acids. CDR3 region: CASSTAGGPYKQYF. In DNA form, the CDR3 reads TGTGCCAGCAGCACAGCGGGAGGCCCCTACAAGCAGTACTTC.

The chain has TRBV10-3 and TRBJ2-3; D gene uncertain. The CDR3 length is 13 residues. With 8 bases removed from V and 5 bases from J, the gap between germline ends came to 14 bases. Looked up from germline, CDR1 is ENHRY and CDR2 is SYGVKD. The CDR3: CAIRTPLGDTQYF. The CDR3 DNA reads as TGTGCCATCCGGACCCCGTTGGGAGATACGCAGTATTTT.

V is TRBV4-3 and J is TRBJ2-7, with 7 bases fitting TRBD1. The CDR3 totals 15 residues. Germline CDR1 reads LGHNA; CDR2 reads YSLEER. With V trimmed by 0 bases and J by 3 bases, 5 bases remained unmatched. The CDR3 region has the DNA TGCGCCAGCAGCCAAGATCCGACAGGGAGCTACGAGCAGTACTTC. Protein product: CASSQDPTGSYEQYF.

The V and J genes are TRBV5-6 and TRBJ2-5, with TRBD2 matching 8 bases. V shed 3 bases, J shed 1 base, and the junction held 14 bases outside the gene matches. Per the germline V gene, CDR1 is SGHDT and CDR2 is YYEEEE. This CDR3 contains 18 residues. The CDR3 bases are TGTGCCAGCAGCTACGCCCTCTGGGGCGGGAGGAGCCAAGAGACCCAGTACTTC. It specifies CASSYALWGGRSQETQYF.

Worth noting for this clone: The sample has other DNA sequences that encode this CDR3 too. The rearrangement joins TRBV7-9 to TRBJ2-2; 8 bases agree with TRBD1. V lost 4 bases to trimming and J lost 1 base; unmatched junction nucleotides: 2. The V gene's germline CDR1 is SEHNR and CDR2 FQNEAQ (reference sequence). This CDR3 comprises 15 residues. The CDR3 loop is CASSYGTGNTGELFF. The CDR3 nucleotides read TGTGCCAGCAGCTACGGGACAGGGAACACCGGGGAGCTGTTTTTT.

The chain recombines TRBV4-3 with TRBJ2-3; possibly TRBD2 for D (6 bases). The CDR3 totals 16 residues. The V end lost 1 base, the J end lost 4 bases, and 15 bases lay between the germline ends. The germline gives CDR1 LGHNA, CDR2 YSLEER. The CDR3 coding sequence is TGCGCCAGCAGCCAAGGATCGGGGGTGGTAGCAGATACGCAGTATTTT. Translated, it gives CASSQGSGVVADTQYF.

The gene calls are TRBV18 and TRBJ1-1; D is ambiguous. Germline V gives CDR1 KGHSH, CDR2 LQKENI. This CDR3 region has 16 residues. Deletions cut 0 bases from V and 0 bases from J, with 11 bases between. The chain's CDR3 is CASSPPREGLNTEAFF. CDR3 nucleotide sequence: TGTGCCAGCTCACCACCAAGAGAGGGTCTGAACACTGAAGCTTTCTTT.

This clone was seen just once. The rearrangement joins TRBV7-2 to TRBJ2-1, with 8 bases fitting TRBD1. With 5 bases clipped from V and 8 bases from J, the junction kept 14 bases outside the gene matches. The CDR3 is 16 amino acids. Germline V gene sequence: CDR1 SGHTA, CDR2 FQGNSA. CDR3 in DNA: TGTGCCAGCAGCACTGAAGGACAGGGATTTAACGATGAGCAGTTCTTC. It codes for CASSTEGQGFNDEQFF. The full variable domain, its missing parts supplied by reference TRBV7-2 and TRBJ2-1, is GAGVSQSPSNKVTEKGKDVELRCDPISGHTALYWYRQSLGQGLEFLIYFQGNSAPDKSGLPSDRFSAERTGGSVSTLTIQRTQQEDSAVYLCASSTEGQGFNDEQFFGPGTRLTVL.

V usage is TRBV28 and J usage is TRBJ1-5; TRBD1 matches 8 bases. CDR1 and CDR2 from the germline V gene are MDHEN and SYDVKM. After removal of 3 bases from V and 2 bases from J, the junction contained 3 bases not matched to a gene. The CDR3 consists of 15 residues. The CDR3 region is CASSFRGQGNQPQHF. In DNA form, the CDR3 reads TGTGCCAGCAGTTTCAGGGGGCAGGGCAATCAGCCCCAGCATTTT.

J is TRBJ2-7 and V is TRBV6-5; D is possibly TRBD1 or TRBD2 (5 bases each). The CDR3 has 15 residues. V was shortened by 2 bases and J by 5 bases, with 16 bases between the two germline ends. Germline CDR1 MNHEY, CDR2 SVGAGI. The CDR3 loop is CASSYGQGLAHEQYF. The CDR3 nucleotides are TGTGCCAGCAGTTACGGCCAGGGTCTAGCCCACGAGCAGTACTTC.

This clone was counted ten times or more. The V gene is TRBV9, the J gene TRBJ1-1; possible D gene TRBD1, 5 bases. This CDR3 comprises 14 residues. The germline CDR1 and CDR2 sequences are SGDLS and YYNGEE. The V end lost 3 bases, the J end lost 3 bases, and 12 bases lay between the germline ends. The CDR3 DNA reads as TGTGCCAGCAGCGGCCGACGGGGGGACACTGAAGCTTTCTTT. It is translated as CASSGRRGDTEAFF.

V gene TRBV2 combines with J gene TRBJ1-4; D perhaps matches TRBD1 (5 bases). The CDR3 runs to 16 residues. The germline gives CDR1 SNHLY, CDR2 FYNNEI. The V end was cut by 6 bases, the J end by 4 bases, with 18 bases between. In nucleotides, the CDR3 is TGTGCCAGCAGAGCCTTGGGGGAGGGCATTAATGAAAAACTGTTTTTT. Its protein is CASRALGEGINEKLFF.

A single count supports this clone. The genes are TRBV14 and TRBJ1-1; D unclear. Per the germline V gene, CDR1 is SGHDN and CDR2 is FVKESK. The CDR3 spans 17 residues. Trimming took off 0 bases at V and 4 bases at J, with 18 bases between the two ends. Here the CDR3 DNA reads TGTGCCAGCAGCCAAGATTGGTCCTGCTGTGAGGGCACTGAAGCTTTCTTT. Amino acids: CASSQDWSCCEGTEAFF. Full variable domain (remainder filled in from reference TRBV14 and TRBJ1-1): EAGVTQFPSHSVIEKGQTVTLRCDPISGHDNLYWYRRVMGKEIKFLLHFVKESKQDESGMPNNRFLAERTGGTYSTLKVQPAELEDSGVYFCASSQDWSCCEGTEAFFGQGTRLTVV.

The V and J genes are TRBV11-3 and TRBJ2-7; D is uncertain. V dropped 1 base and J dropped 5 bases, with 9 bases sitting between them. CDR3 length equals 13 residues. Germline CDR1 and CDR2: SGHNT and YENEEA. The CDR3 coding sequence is TGTGCCAGCAGCTTAGGCCTAAACCACGAGCAGTACTTC. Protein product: CASSLGLNHEQYF.